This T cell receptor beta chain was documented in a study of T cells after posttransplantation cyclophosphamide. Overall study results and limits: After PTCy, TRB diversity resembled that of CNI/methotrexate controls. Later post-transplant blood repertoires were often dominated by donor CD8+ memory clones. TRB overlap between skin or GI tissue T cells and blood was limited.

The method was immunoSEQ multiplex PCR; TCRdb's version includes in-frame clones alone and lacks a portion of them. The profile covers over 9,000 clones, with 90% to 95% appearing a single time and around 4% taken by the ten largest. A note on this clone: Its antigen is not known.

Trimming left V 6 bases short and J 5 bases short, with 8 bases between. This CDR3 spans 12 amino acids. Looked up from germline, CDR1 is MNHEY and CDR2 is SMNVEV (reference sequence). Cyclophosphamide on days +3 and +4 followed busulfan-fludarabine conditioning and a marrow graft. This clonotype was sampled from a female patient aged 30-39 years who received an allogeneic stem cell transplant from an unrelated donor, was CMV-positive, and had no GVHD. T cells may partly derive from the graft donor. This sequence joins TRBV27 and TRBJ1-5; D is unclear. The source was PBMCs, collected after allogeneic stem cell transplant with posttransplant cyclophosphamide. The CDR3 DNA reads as TGTGCCAGCAGGGCCAACCATCAGCCCCAGCATTTT. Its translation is CASRANHQPQHF.